The rows below give T cell receptor beta chains drawn from one sample of a study of glioma-infiltrating T cells. MiXCR was run by TCRdb on the multiplex PCR reads, yielding one entry per CDR3 protein. The table has around 350,000 distinct CDR3 sequences, roughly two fifths seen once; the top ten hold more than 10%. Material: glioma tissue, nonneoplastic brain tissue, or PBMCs (not recorded which). These TCRs come from a human donor with low-grade glioma or glioblastoma, undergoing nonglioma brain surgery, or in good health (not recorded which). The CDR3 runs from the conserved cysteine through the conserved F or W. The D gene is left open where the match is weak. Expanded clones get a size class; other rows say once, few or many, or leave the size out.

d_gene | j_gene | v_gene | abundance | CDR3aa | CDR3nt
TRBD1 | TRBJ2-7 | TRBV20-1 | many | CSASRTGGYEQYF | TGCAGTGCTTCCCGGACAGGGGGCTACGAGCAGTACTTC
. | TRBJ1-2 | TRBV6-2/TRBV6-3 | . | CASTQRGPTYGYTF | TGTGCCAGCACCCAACGGGGACCTACCTATGGCTACACCTTC
. | TRBJ2-2 | TRBV19 | few | CASRLRNTGELFF | TGTGCCAGTAGGCTGAGGAACACCGGGGAGCTGTTTTTT
. | TRBJ1-5 | TRBV7-2 | few | CASSDRVSNQPQHF | TGTGCCAGCAGCGACAGAGTTAGCAATCAGCCCCAGCATTTT
. | TRBJ2-7 | TRBV20-1 | . | CSVGRSSYGQYF | TGCAGTGTCGGCAGGTCTTCGTACGGGCAGTACTTC
. | TRBJ2-5 | TRBV29-1 | . | CSVEDVQGIHQETQYF | TGCAGCGTTGAAGATGTCCAGGGAATACACCAAGAGACCCAGTACTTC
TRBD1 | TRBJ2-7 | TRBV5-1 | . | CASSLSGTDTYEQYF | TGCGCCAGCAGCCTGTCCGGGACAGATACCTACGAGCAGTACTTC
TRBD2 | TRBJ2-3 | TRBV12-3/TRBV12-4 | . | CASSQRLAGSTDTQYF | TGTGCCAGCAGTCAAAGACTAGCGGGAAGCACAGATACGCAGTATTTT
TRBD1 | TRBJ1-5 | TRBV20-1 | . | CSARRTGEQPQHF | TGCAGTGCTCGGAGGACAGGGGAACAGCCCCAGCATTTT
. | TRBJ1-5 | TRBV20-1 | . | CSARIGGTNQPQHF | TGCAGTGCTAGAATTGGCGGAACCAATCAGCCCCAGCATTTT
. | TRBJ2-3 | TRBV6-2/TRBV6-3 | . | CASSPRINGAGSTDTQYF | TGTGCCAGCAGTCCCCGAATCAACGGAGCGGGTAGCACAGATACGCAGTATTTT
TRBD1 | TRBJ1-2 | TRBV6-1 | few | CASSDPNWWGQGSNYGYTF | TGTGCCAGCAGTGACCCAAACTGGTGGGGACAGGGGAGTAACTATGGCTACACCTTC
. | TRBJ2-1 | TRBV4-3 | . | CASSQDVSGPMPEQFF | TGCGCCAGCAGCCAAGATGTTTCAGGGCCAATGCCGGAGCAGTTCTTC
. | TRBJ2-7 | TRBV6-2/TRBV6-3 | . | CASTNIGIVYEQYF | TGTGCCAGCACTAATATCGGGATTGTCTACGAGCAGTACTTC
TRBD2 | TRBJ2-1 | TRBV20-1 | . | CSARDSRGTSGSEIDEQFF | TGCAGTGCTAGAGATTCGAGGGGAACTAGCGGGAGCGAAATCGATGAGCAGTTCTTC
. | TRBJ1-4 | TRBV20-1 | few | CSALIDNEKLFF | TGCAGTGCTTTGATAGATAATGAAAAACTGTTTTTT
TRBD2 | TRBJ2-1 | TRBV29-1 | . | CSVGRTSGGNEQFF | TGCAGCGTTGGTAGGACTAGCGGGGGCAATGAGCAGTTCTTC
. | TRBJ1-1 | TRBV6-1 | many | CASSPAYRVNTEAFF | TGTGCCAGCAGCCCCGCCTACAGGGTGAACACTGAAGCTTTCTTT
TRBD1 | TRBJ1-1 | TRBV11-1 | . | CASSFPGQPRGAFF | TGTGCCAGCAGCTTTCCGGGACAGCCTAGGGGAGCTTTCTTT
TRBD1 | TRBJ2-1 | TRBV18 | . | CASSPLQGANYNEQFF | TGTGCCAGCTCACCACTCCAGGGGGCCAACTACAATGAGCAGTTCTTC